The clone carrying this T cell receptor (beta chain) was observed a single time. The sample originates from a study of T cell responses to AZD1222 COVID-19 vaccine. Sequencing used immunoSEQ multiplex PCR; TCRdb keeps in-frame clones, though not all of them. The sample holds 200,000 to 250,000 clones, roughly 91% seen once. In germline, CDR1 is SNHLY, CDR2 FYNNEI. The CDR3 sequence is 14 residues long. The V gene lost 6 bases and the J gene lost 8 bases, with 17 bases spanning the gap. The chain uses TRBV2 and TRBJ2-4, with D unclear. This specimen consisted of peripheral blood, obtained on day 0 of MenACWY control vaccination. This receptor was obtained from an adult in good health. As DNA, the CDR3 is TGTGCCAGCAGGCCCCGACTGGCGGCAGACATTCAGTACTTC. This encodes CASRPRLAADIQYF. The full variable domain, completed using reference TRBV2 and TRBJ2-4, is EPEVTQTPSHQVTQMGQEVILRCVPISNHLYFYWYRQILGQKVEFLVSFYNNEISEKSEIFDDQFSVERPDGSNFTLKIRSTKLEDSAMYFCASRPRLAADIQYFGAGTRLSVL.